This TCR beta chain was identified in a study of T cells in Graves' hyperthyroidism and ophthalmopathy. Of note for this clonotype: A much larger clonotype is one base distant, so this may be a read error.

Amplification of TCR beta CDR3 regions used RNA as the template. First-round RT-PCR of the TCR CDR3 relied on the HTBI primer set. Using its own MiXCR run on the multiplex PCR reads, TCRdb lists one record per CDR3 protein. The data contain 600,000 or so distinct CDR3 sequences, about 43% of them seen just once; the ten biggest clones take up roughly 8.2%. Germline V gives CDR1 SEHNR, CDR2 FQNEAQ (reference sequence). CDR3 size: 13 residues. Trimming left V 5 bases short and J 5 bases short, with 11 bases between. The chain has TRBV7-9 and TRBJ2-3; D is perhaps TRBD1 (5 bases). The source of this sequence is a woman aged 18-29 years with Graves' hyperthyroidism. The sample consisted of peripheral blood or thyroid tissue (not recorded which). The CDR3 is CASSLQGIDTQYF. The CDR3 nucleotides read TGTGCCAGCAGCCTTCAGGGAATAGATACGCAGTATTTT.